This record covers a single T cell receptor beta chain. Antigen: not known. These data are taken from a study of cytomegalovirus exposure and HLA in healthy donors. For the study at large: In terms of ancestry, the Caucasian-associated cluster contained roughly 81% of the approximately 400 genotyped donors. Study results and caveats: Many donors shared some public TCRs, even though most TCR sequences were rare.

V was clipped by 2 bases and J by 2 bases; unmatched bases: 13. The CDR3 consists of 18 residues. Germline CDR1 reads LNHNV; CDR2 reads YYDKDF (reference sequence). Primers included in the PCR were 60 Vbeta and 13 Jbeta primers. In the authors' workflow: The authors later counted tens of millions of unique TCR beta chains, approximately 10 million of them shared. Method: immunoSEQ multiplex PCR; TCRdb's copy keeps in-frame clones and lacks some. The DNA was the basis for D and trimming; V, J and clone size are from that table. The data contain around 230,000 clones, around 80% of them singletons. The TCR originated in a boy aged 5 to 17 in good health and CMV-seronegative. What was sequenced was PBMCs. This chain uses TRBV15 with TRBJ2-7, with 9 positions matching TRBD2. The CDR3 region is CATSRRLGVAGGPYEQYF. The CDR3 DNA is TGTGCCACCAGCAGACGCCTTGGGGTGGCGGGAGGGCCCTACGAGCAGTACTTC.